This paragraph covers one T cell receptor beta chain sequence. Its antigen is unidentified. This specimen belongs to a study of OX40 agonist ivuxolimab in advanced cancers. Study-level background: Patients' therapy was ivuxolimab, an antibody that acts as an agonist of OX40 (CD134). The study reported partial responses in three patients: one hepatocellular carcinoma, two cutaneous melanoma.

General observations from the study: Near-lowest levels of clonal expansion characterized partial responders at 0.1-3.0 mg/kg.

The assay was immunoSEQ multiplex PCR, and TCRdb's table has in-frame clones only and misses some. The sample holds 66,000 or so clones; roughly four fifths are singletons and the top ten take around 1.5%. From germline, CDR1 is MGHRA and CDR2 YSYEKL. CDR3 length: 16 amino acids. The V end was cut by 0 bases, the J end by 0 bases, with 12 bases between. V usage is TRBV4-1 and J usage is TRBJ2-7, with D possibly being TRBD1 or TRBD2 (5 bases each). This specimen consisted of CD4+ or CD8+ T cells sorted from blood, obtained in a trial of the OX40 agonist ivuxolimab. The source of this sequence is an adult with an advanced solid tumor such as melanoma, head and neck, liver or kidney cancer. The CDR3 spells CASSQEYPGLSYEQYF. DNA for the CDR3: TGCGCCAGCAGCCAAGAGTACCCGGGGCTCTCCTACGAGCAGTACTTC.